This T cell receptor beta chain was documented in a study of identical twins. This clonotype was detected a few times. TCRdb reprocessed the 5' RACE reads with MiXCR, giving one entry per CDR3 protein. The sample shows more than 600,000 distinct CDR3 sequences, approximately 18% of them seen only once. The V gene end was trimmed by 5 bases and the J gene end by 5 bases; junction bases not matched to a gene: 12. The germline V gene encodes CDR1 SGHKS and CDR2 YYEKEE (reference sequence). CDR3 length equals 15 residues. This sample was also put to use in a study of T cells expressing NK-cell markers.

V and J are TRBV5-5 and TRBJ1-1; 7 bases map to TRBD1. The sample was PBMCs. The receptor's source is a woman aged 18-29 years in good health. The CDR3 sequence is CASSSWTGRGTEAFF. In DNA, the CDR3 is TGTGCCAGCAGTTCGTGGACAGGACGGGGAACTGAAGCTTTCTTT.